The T cell receptor beta chain under discussion was sequenced for a study of blood T cells in healthy people across ages. Alongside a J-beta primer mix, a sample-barcoded 5' primer served in a second PCR lasting roughly 7 to 11 cycles. Each CDR3 protein gets one entry after TCRdb re-called the 5' RACE reads with MiXCR. The sample yields approximately 820,000 distinct CDR3 sequences, roughly 44% seen once. Sequences were obtained from blood. The sequence came from a man aged 60-69 years in good health.

Here the CDR3 reads CASSLWTSGGHTYNEQFF. CDR3 nucleotides: TGTGCCAGCAGTTTATGGACTAGCGGGGGCCATACCTACAATGAGCAGTTCTTC. The rearrangement links TRBV27 to TRBJ2-1, with TRBD2 matching over 13 bases. Germline values: CDR1 MNHEY, CDR2 SMNVEV (reference sequence). This CDR3 has 18 residues. V lost 1 base, J lost 2 bases, and 5 bases stayed unmatched.